Reported below is one T cell receptor (beta chain). The target of this receptor is not known. No clone much larger than this one lies a single base away; base qualities are absent. Whole blood was collected in K2EDTA tubes by collaborating institutions according to the institutions' own protocols. For TCRbeta analysis, collaborator samples were shipped as frozen whole blood, as isolated PBMCs, or as DNA extracted from either sample type. Ends trimmed: V by 5 bases, J by 4 bases; bases unmatched to a gene: 5. The germline V gene (reference sequence) specifies LGHDT as CDR1 and YNNKEL as CDR2. Measured from the cysteine to the phenylalanine, the CDR3 is 14 residues long. Only the CDR3 region is kept as DNA, spanning 42 bases read in frame from base 1. This sample is part of a study of blood T cell repertoires in COVID-19 (TCRdb year 2020). Concerning the study at large: Samples from collaborators originated in the United States, Italy and Spain and spanned both the acute and convalescent phases of COVID-19. The prospective study material was composed of cDNA or gDNA derived from T cells, B-cell-depleted T cells, or PBMCs. Subjects who had been exposed to COVID-19, were actively infected with it, or had recovered from it provided the deeply sampled blood TCRbeta repertoires that made up the dataset. The repertoires were released in a freely available public database intended as a resource for research on the immune response to SARS-CoV-2. The samples were drawn from two sources: the first 160 participants of the ongoing ImmuneRACE study, and 1,200 or so subjects contributed by 6 global collaborators. A de-identified subject ID, COVID-19 status, age in years and sex were almost always included in the sample metadata. Where available, HLA class I and class II types were obtained from metadata supplied by the sample provider rather than from assay-based typing.

The immunoSEQ Assay, a bias-controlled multiplex PCR, was used to amplify TCRbeta CDR3 regions from genomic DNA. As for the original processing: Within the assay, amplification of reference gene primers was used to estimate how many nucleated cells each sample contained. Sequence reads were collapsed and filtered to measure the absolute abundance of every unique TCRbeta CDR3 rearrangement. For each sample, productive Simpson clonality was calculated by taking the square root of Simpson's diversity index across productive rearrangements. TCRdb's version of the immuneACCESS table is confined to in-frame rearrangements and falls short of the full clone set. An unresolved V gene accounts for under half of the shortfall where checked; the remainder is of unknown origin. V and J calls and clone size are given by that table; D and trimming were obtained from the DNA. This sample is represented by about 230,000 clones; approximately 87% of them were singletons. The ten biggest clones cover under 3% of the sample.

Overall study outcomes, separate from this receptor: The amount of clinical and demographic metadata varied by source and participant and was provided uncurated.

The TCR originated in an older woman with active or convalescent COVID-19. Sequenced material: peripheral blood. The sequence links TRBV3-1 (or the pseudogene TRBV3-2) to TRBJ1-5, with 7 middle bases fitting TRBD1. The DNA sequence reads TGTGCCAGCAGCTTACAGGGGCCTAATCAGCCCCAGCATTTT. Its translation reads: CASSLQGPNQPQHF.